This entry lists 5 T cell receptor beta chains sequenced from one sample in a study of blood T cell repertoires in COVID-19. The method was immunoSEQ multiplex PCR; TCRdb's version includes in-frame clones alone and lacks a portion of them. The repertoire includes under 150,000 clones, about 87% of them detected once, and 3.5% to 4.5% sits in the top ten. The sequencing input was peripheral blood. Every receptor here comes from a woman in her 40s with acute or convalescent COVID-19.

The rearrangement links TRBV15 to TRBJ2-7; D is perhaps TRBD1 (5 bases). Germline values: CDR1 LNHNV, CDR2 YYDKDF (reference sequence). V was pared by 0 bases and J by 7 bases, with 13 bases between. This CDR3 region has 14 residues. The CDR3 loop reads CATSRDPRDGEQYF. The DNA for the CDR3 is TGTGCCACCAGCAGAGATCCCAGGGATGGAGAGCAGTACTTC.

The rearrangement links TRBV7-3 to TRBJ2-2, with 8 bases lining up with TRBD2. The CDR3 contains 17 residues. In germline, CDR1 is SGHTA, CDR2 FQGTGA. With V trimmed by 5 bases and J by 3 bases, 11 bases remained unmatched. This CDR3 is CASSPNAGGAHTGELFF. CDR3 bases: TGTGCCAGCAGCCCTAACGCCGGGGGGGCACACACCGGGGAGCTGTTTTTT.

The chain uses TRBV4-2 and TRBJ2-3; perhaps TRBD1 as D (6 bases). The ends were cut back, 0 bases at V and 8 bases at J, with 21 bases in the middle. Germline lookup yields CDR1 LGHNA and CDR2 YNFKEQ. This CDR3 is built from 17 residues. The CDR3 is CASSQDVKGEKGGTQYF. The CDR3 region has the DNA TGTGCCAGCAGCCAAGATGTAAAGGGGGAGAAAGGGGGTACGCAGTATTTT.

This clone was recorded a few times. J is TRBJ2-2 and V is TRBV3-1 (or the pseudogene TRBV3-2), with D tentatively TRBD2 (5 bases). Germline lookup yields CDR1 LGHDT and CDR2 YNNKEL (reference sequence). V was cut by 6 bases and J by 6 bases, with 14 bases left in between. The length of the CDR3 is 14 residues. This chain's CDR3 is CASRRWAGPGELFF. Written as DNA, the CDR3 is TGTGCCAGCAGGCGCTGGGCGGGCCCCGGGGAGCTGTTTTTT.

The V and J genes are TRBV5-1 and TRBJ1-1, with TRBD1 identical over 7 bases. V dropped 4 bases and J dropped 6; count of bases not matched to a gene: 9. This CDR3 region has 14 residues. Germline V gives CDR1 SGHRS, CDR2 YFSETQ. The CDR3 spells CASSQTGRNAEAFF. The CDR3 nucleotides read TGCGCCAGCAGCCAGACAGGGCGGAATGCTGAAGCTTTCTTT.